A selection of T cell receptor beta chains follows, all from one sample in a study of T cell responses to AZD1222 COVID-19 vaccine. The repertoire was sequenced with immunoSEQ multiplex PCR; TCRdb's copy has only in-frame clones and lacks some. The sample records 150,000 or so clones, roughly 90% being singletons. The specimen comprised peripheral blood, sampled on day 0 of AZD1222 vaccination. The source of these receptors is an adult in good health. CDR3s leave out the opening cysteine and the closing phenylalanine or tryptophan. The order of the fields is J gene, V gene, CDR3 protein.

j_gene: TRBJ1-6; v_gene: TRBV6-2/TRBV6-3; CDR3aa: ASSYSPLTLH
j_gene: TRBJ1-6; v_gene: TRBV14; CDR3aa: ASSQAPGNSPLH
j_gene: TRBJ2-3; v_gene: TRBV5-8; CDR3aa: ASSLGRPRYAQY
j_gene: TRBJ2-2; v_gene: TRBV7-9; CDR3aa: ASSTDRGVGGELF
j_gene: TRBJ1-3; v_gene: TRBV5-1; CDR3aa: ASSLALAGAGNTIY
j_gene: TRBJ1-5; v_gene: TRBV27; CDR3aa: ASSLGTGGNQPQH
j_gene: TRBJ1-2; v_gene: TRBV4-1; CDR3aa: ASSQGQGAYGYT
j_gene: TRBJ1-1; v_gene: TRBV10-3; CDR3aa: AISHEQWAGLDTEAF
j_gene: TRBJ2-7; v_gene: TRBV29-1; CDR3aa: SVELDKGHRAGEQY
j_gene: TRBJ2-7; v_gene: TRBV25-1; CDR3aa: ASSEYWASSSYEQY
j_gene: TRBJ2-5; v_gene: TRBV4-3; CDR3aa: ASSQEGHRPQETQY
j_gene: TRBJ1-2; v_gene: TRBV15; CDR3aa: ATSRDGQGLVGYT
j_gene: TRBJ1-1; v_gene: TRBV12-3/TRBV12-4; CDR3aa: ASSSGTASRCF
j_gene: TRBJ1-2; v_gene: TRBV24-1; CDR3aa: ATSETGVYGYT
j_gene: TRBJ2-3; v_gene: TRBV19; CDR3aa: ASGTGFTDTQY
j_gene: TRBJ1-3; v_gene: TRBV5-1; CDR3aa: ASRQDSGNTIY
j_gene: TRBJ1-2; v_gene: TRBV6-2/TRBV6-3; CDR3aa: ASSLSPVANYGYT
j_gene: TRBJ1-1; v_gene: TRBV5-1; CDR3aa: ASSPRLSTEAF
j_gene: TRBJ1-1; v_gene: TRBV27; CDR3aa: ASSFLDSLNTEAF
j_gene: TRBJ1-2; v_gene: TRBV10-2; CDR3aa: ASTGQGSLGGYT
j_gene: TRBJ1-2; v_gene: TRBV24-1; CDR3aa: ATSDRIRSGGYT
j_gene: TRBJ2-1; v_gene: TRBV28; CDR3aa: AFCGGLATYNEQF
j_gene: TRBJ2-7; v_gene: TRBV2; CDR3aa: ASREGASPSPLYEQY
j_gene: TRBJ1-4; v_gene: TRBV15; CDR3aa: ATSLFATNEKLF
j_gene: TRBJ2-7; v_gene: TRBV6-5; CDR3aa: ASSYWDVGAGEQY
j_gene: TRBJ2-7; v_gene: TRBV7-2; CDR3aa: ASSLGGGGADEQY
j_gene: TRBJ2-6; v_gene: TRBV7-8; CDR3aa: ASMTFGPRANVLT
j_gene: TRBJ1-2; v_gene: TRBV28; CDR3aa: ASSLLTGVGGYT
j_gene: TRBJ1-6; v_gene: TRBV27; CDR3aa: ASSPQNSPLH
j_gene: TRBJ1-3; v_gene: TRBV19; CDR3aa: ASIPQVGRSGNTIY
j_gene: TRBJ2-3; v_gene: TRBV18; CDR3aa: ASSPLGDTQY
j_gene: TRBJ1-5; v_gene: TRBV24-1; CDR3aa: ATSDYGGLTPQH
j_gene: TRBJ2-6; v_gene: TRBV28; CDR3aa: ATRVGGSGANVLT
j_gene: TRBJ1-1; v_gene: TRBV24-1; CDR3aa: ATSDSTRGTEAF
j_gene: TRBJ2-1; v_gene: TRBV28; CDR3aa: ASRKSTWQF
j_gene: TRBJ1-1; v_gene: TRBV7-3; CDR3aa: ASSLMSLGGVNTEAF
j_gene: TRBJ1-5; v_gene: TRBV7-2; CDR3aa: ASSPPGVQPQH
j_gene: TRBJ1-5; v_gene: TRBV19; CDR3aa: ASSIMREGGNNQPQH
j_gene: TRBJ1-1; v_gene: TRBV19; CDR3aa: ASSIARWADTEAF
j_gene: TRBJ2-2; v_gene: TRBV9; CDR3aa: ASSALSGNTGELF
j_gene: TRBJ1-2; v_gene: TRBV7-9; CDR3aa: ASSFGSGGRSNYGYT
j_gene: TRBJ1-2; v_gene: TRBV5-4; CDR3aa: ASSSPPGQGSGGYT
j_gene: TRBJ1-5; v_gene: TRBV7-9; CDR3aa: ASSPEGPSNQPQH
j_gene: TRBJ2-7; v_gene: TRBV27; CDR3aa: ASSFSGTELYEQY
j_gene: TRBJ1-6; v_gene: TRBV5-6; CDR3aa: ASSQGQGDYSPLH
j_gene: TRBJ1-5; v_gene: TRBV3-1/TRBV3-2; CDR3aa: ASSQAGSQPQH
j_gene: TRBJ2-3; v_gene: TRBV18; CDR3aa: ASSPRTGTGLDTQY
j_gene: TRBJ1-6; v_gene: TRBV5-1; CDR3aa: ASSLDRRVSPLH
j_gene: TRBJ2-7; v_gene: TRBV3-1/TRBV3-2; CDR3aa: ASSHIQMSSYEQY
j_gene: TRBJ2-4; v_gene: TRBV6-2/TRBV6-3; CDR3aa: ASSYSSRDKNIQY